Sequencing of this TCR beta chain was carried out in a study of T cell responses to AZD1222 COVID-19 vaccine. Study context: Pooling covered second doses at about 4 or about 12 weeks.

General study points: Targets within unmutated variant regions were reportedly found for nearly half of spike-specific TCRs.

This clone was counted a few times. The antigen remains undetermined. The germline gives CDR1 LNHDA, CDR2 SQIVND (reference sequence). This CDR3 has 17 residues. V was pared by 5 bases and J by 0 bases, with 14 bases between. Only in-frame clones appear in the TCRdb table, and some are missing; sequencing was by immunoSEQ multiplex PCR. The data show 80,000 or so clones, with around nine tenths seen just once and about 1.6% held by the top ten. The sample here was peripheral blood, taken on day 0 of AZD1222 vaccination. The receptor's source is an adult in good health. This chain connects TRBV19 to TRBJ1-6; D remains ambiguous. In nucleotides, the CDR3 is TGTGCCAGTAGTGCTGGACTGCCAAGCTCCTATAATTCACCCCTCCACTTT. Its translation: CASSAGLPSSYNSPLHF.